A selection of T cell receptor beta chains follows, all from one sample in a study of control samples from healthy donors and cancer patients. Some clones are missing from TCRdb's copy, which holds only in-frame ones; the method was immunoSEQ multiplex PCR. The profile shows about 140,000 clones, under 95% of them singletons. Sample: blood. These receptors were obtained from a man aged 18-30 years in good health. CDR3s include the opening cysteine and the closing phenylalanine or tryptophan. The order of the fields is clone size, V gene, J gene, CDR3 length, D gene, CDR3 DNA, CDR3 protein. The D gene is left open where the match is weak. Clone sizes are given selectively: once, few, many, or a class where the clone is expanded.

>-|TRBV13|TRBJ1-1|12|-
TGTGCCAGCAGCGTACTAGACAGGGAAGCTTTCTTT
CASSVLDREAFF
>-|TRBV6-5|TRBJ1-6|15|-
TGTGCCAGCAGTCGGGGGGGTGGGGGCGGTTCACCCCTCCACTTT
CASSRGGGGGSPLHF
>-|TRBV2|TRBJ1-2|13|-
TGTGCCAGCAGGAGGGGAGGGAACTATGGCTACACCTTC
CASRRGGNYGYTF
>-|TRBV6-5|TRBJ2-7|16|TRBD1
TGTGCCAGCAGTTCCCCCGGGACAGGTAGCTCCTACGAGCAGTACTTC
CASSSPGTGSSYEQYF
>-|TRBV4-1|TRBJ2-2|14|-
TGCGCCAGCAGCCAAGACCACGGGACCGGGGAGCTGTTTTTT
CASSQDHGTGELFF
>-|TRBV4-3|TRBJ1-2|16|-
TGCGCCAGCAGCCAAGACTGGGGCTCGACTAACTATGGCTACACCTTC
CASSQDWGSTNYGYTF
>-|TRBV5-1|TRBJ2-7|15|-
TGCGCCAGCAGCCCGGTCGTGGGGTCTTCCTACGAGCAGTACTTC
CASSPVVGSSYEQYF
>once|TRBV6-1|TRBJ1-2|13|-
TGTGCCAGCAGTGATGGGCAGAACTATGGCTACACCTTC
CASSDGQNYGYTF
>-|TRBV5-1|TRBJ2-7|9|-
TGCGCCAGCGGGAACGAGCAGTACTTC
CASGNEQYF
>-|TRBV9|TRBJ2-3|14|TRBD1
TGTGCCAGCAGCCGGGACAGGGGCACAGATACGCAGTATTTT
CASSRDRGTDTQYF
>-|TRBV7-9|TRBJ2-5|14|-
TGTGCCAGCAGTTCCCCCCAGGTGGAAGAGACCCAGTACTTC
CASSSPQVEETQYF
>-|TRBV7-2|TRBJ1-1|16|TRBD1
TGTGCCAGCAGCTTGTTGGGACAGGGGGCGATCACTGAAGCTTTCTTT
CASSLLGQGAITEAFF
>-|TRBV9|TRBJ2-3|15|-
TGTGCCAGCAGCCCCCACGTGGGGGGCACAGATACGCAGTATTTT
CASSPHVGGTDTQYF
>-|TRBV14|TRBJ1-1|17|TRBD1
TGTGCCAGCAGCCAAGCAGGGGGTGGACAGGTGAACACTGAAGCTTTCTTT
CASSQAGGGQVNTEAFF
>-|TRBV5-1|TRBJ1-5|16|-
TGCGCCAGCAGCCTCGGGACCGCTGATAGCAATCAGCCCCAGCATTTT
CASSLGTADSNQPQHF
>-|TRBV6-5|TRBJ2-1|11|-
TGTGCCACGGCCGCCGGCAATGAGCAGTTCTTC
CATAAGNEQFF
>-|TRBV9|TRBJ1-3|14|-
TGTGCCAGCAGCGTAGGCTACTCTGGAAACACCATATATTTT
CASSVGYSGNTIYF
>once|TRBV15|TRBJ1-3|15|-
TGTGCCACCAGCAGAGATTTCGCCTCTGGAAACACCATATATTTT
CATSRDFASGNTIYF
>once|TRBV29-1|TRBJ2-3|14|-
TGCAGCGTCCGAATCCCCAACCTCGGAGATACGCAGTATTTT
CSVRIPNLGDTQYF
>-|TRBV20-1|TRBJ2-7|11|-
TGCAGTGCTACGGGTCCTTACGAGCAGTACTTC
CSATGPYEQYF
>-|TRBV5-4|TRBJ2-5|15|TRBD1
TGTGCCAGCAGCCGTGGACAGGGGGTTACGGAGACCCAGTACTTC
CASSRGQGVTETQYF
>-|TRBV28|TRBJ2-5|13|-
TGTGCCAGTCAGAACTCCAGGGGAGAGACCCAGTACTTC
CASQNSRGETQYF
>few|TRBV7-9|TRBJ1-5|12|-
TGTGCCAGCAGCCGGGCCGATCAGCCCCAGCATTTT
CASSRADQPQHF
>-|TRBV5-1|TRBJ2-5|13|-
TGCGCCAGCAGCTTGGAAGGCGCGGAGACCCAGTACTTC
CASSLEGAETQYF
>-|TRBV27|TRBJ2-1|15|-
TGTGCCAGCAGTTTCAGGTGGGACGAGAACAATGAGCAGTTCTTC
CASSFRWDENNEQFF
>-|TRBV10-2|TRBJ1-6|15|-
TGCGCCAGCAAGATGGACAGCTCCTATAATTCACCCCTCCACTTT
CASKMDSSYNSPLHF
>-|TRBV3-1/TRBV3-2|TRBJ2-5|12|-
TGTGCCAGCAGCCAAGGCTGGGAGACCCAGTACTTC
CASSQGWETQYF
>-|TRBV7-3|TRBJ2-3|14|-
TGTGCCAGCAGCTTTGGGGATACCACAGATACGCAGTATTTT
CASSFGDTTDTQYF
>-|TRBV10-3|TRBJ2-7|13|-
TGTGCCACCAAGAGGACGGACCTACGGGAGCAGTACTTC
CATKRTDLREQYF
>-|TRBV9|TRBJ1-6|16|-
TGTGCCAGCAGCGTCACGGACATTTCCTATAATTCACCCCTCCACTTT
CASSVTDISYNSPLHF
>once|TRBV29-1|TRBJ2-1|14|-
TGCAGCGTTGAAGATCGGGGGGCGGACAATGAGCAGTTCTTC
CSVEDRGADNEQFF
>-|TRBV19|TRBJ1-1|15|-
TGTGCCAGTATCCGACGTTCAGGGTCGAACACTGAAGCTTTCTTT
CASIRRSGSNTEAFF
>-|TRBV11-2|TRBJ1-6|16|-
TGTGCCAGCAGCAATAACCCCGGGACGGATAATTCACCCCTCCACTTT
CASSNNPGTDNSPLHF
>-|TRBV29-1|TRBJ2-1|15|-
TGCAGCGTTGGGCCAGGTTGGAGCTCCTACAATGAGCAGTTCTTC
CSVGPGWSSYNEQFF
>-|TRBV5-1|TRBJ1-1|13|-
TGCGCCAGCAGCTCACACGGGAACACTGAAGCTTTCTTT
CASSSHGNTEAFF
>-|TRBV19|TRBJ1-4|17|-
TGTGCCAGTAGTATAGATAGGAGGCGGGCAACTAATGAAAAACTGTTTTTT
CASSIDRRRATNEKLFF
>once|TRBV3-1/TRBV3-2|TRBJ1-2|14|-
TGTGCCAGCAGCCAAGAAAGACATCTTTATGGCTACACCTTC
CASSQERHLYGYTF
>-|TRBV29-1|TRBJ1-2|13|-
TGCAGCGTGATCCCGGGCCAAATTGAAGGCTACACCTTC
CSVIPGQIEGYTF
>-|TRBV11-3|TRBJ2-5|17|TRBD2
TGTGCCAGCAGCTCGGAATCGCCAGGGACTAGCCAAGAGACCCAGTACTTC
CASSSESPGTSQETQYF
>once|TRBV18|TRBJ1-5|14|-
TGTGCCAGCTCAGGGGAGAGCGGCAATCAGCCCCAGCATTTT
CASSGESGNQPQHF
>-|TRBV3-1/TRBV3-2|TRBJ2-6|16|-
TGTGCCAGCAGCCAGGCACGGACAGCTGGGGCCAACGTCCTGACTTTC
CASSQARTAGANVLTF
>-|TRBV27|TRBJ2-1|13|TRBD2
TGTGCCATCTCTAGCGGGGTCTACAATGAGCAGTTCTTC
CAISSGVYNEQFF
>-|TRBV5-1|TRBJ2-1|19|TRBD2
TGCGCCAGCAGCTTGGATGGGACTAGCGGGGTTTTCTCCTACAATGAGCAGTTCTTC
CASSLDGTSGVFSYNEQFF
>-|TRBV5-4|TRBJ2-2|16|TRBD1
TGTGCCAGCAGCTTGGTTGGGACAGGGACCACCGGGGAGCTGTTTTTT
CASSLVGTGTTGELFF
>-|TRBV6-6|TRBJ2-2|15|-
TGTGCCAGCAGTTATTGGCCAGGTGTGACCGGGGAGCTGTTTTTT
CASSYWPGVTGELFF
>-|TRBV5-1|TRBJ2-5|16|TRBD2
TGCGCCAGCAGCACGGGGGGACTAGCCCCACAAGAGACCCAGTACTTC
CASSTGGLAPQETQYF
>once|TRBV6-1|TRBJ1-4|14|TRBD1
TGTGCCAGCAGTGAAGGCAGGGGGTATGAAAAACTGTTTTTT
CASSEGRGYEKLFF